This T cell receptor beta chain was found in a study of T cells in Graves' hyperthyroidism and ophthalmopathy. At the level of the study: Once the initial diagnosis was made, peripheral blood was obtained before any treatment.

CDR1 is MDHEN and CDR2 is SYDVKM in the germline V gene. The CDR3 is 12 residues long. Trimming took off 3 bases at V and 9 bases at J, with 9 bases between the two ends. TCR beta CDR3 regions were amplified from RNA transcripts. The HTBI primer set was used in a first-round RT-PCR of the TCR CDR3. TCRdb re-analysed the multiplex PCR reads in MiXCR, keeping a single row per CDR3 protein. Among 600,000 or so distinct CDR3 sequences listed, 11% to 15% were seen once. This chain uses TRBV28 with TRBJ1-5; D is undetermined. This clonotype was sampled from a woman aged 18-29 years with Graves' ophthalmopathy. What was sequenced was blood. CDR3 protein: CASSFASVPQHF. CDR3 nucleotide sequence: TGTGCCAGCAGTTTCGCCTCGGTGCCCCAGCATTTT.